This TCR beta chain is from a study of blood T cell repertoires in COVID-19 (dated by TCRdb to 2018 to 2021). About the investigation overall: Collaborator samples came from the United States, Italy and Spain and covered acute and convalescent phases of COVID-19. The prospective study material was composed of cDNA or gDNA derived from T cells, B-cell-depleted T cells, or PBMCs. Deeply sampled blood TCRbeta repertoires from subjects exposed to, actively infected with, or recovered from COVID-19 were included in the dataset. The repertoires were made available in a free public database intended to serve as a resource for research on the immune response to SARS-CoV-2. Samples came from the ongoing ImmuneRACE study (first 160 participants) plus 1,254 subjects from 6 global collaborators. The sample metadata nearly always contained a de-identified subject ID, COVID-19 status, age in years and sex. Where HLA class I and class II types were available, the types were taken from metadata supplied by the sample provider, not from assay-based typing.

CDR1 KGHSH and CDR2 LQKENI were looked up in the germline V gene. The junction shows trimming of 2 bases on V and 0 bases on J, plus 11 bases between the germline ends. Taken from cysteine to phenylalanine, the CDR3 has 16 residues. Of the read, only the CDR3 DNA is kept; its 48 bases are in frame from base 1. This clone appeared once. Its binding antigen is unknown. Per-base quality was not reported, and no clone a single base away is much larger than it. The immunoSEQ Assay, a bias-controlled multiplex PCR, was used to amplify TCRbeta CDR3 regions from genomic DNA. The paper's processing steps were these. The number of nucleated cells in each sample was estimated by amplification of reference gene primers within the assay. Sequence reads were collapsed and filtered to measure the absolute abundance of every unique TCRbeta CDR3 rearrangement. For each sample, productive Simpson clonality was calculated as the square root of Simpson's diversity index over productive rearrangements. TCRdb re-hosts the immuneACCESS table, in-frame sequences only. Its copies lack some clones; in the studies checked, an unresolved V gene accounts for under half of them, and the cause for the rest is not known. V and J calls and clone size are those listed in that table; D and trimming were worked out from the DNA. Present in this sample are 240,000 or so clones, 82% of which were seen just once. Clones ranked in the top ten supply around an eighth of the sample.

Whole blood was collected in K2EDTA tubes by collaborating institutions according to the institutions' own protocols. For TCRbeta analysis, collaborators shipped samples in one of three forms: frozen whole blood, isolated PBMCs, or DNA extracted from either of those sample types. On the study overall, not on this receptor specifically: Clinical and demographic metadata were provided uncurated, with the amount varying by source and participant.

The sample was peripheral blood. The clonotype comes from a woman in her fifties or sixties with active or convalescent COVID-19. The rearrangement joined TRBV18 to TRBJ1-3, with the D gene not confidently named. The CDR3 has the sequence CASSPAQINSGNTIYF. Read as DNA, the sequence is TGTGCCAGCTCACCAGCACAGATAAACTCTGGAAACACCATATATTTT.